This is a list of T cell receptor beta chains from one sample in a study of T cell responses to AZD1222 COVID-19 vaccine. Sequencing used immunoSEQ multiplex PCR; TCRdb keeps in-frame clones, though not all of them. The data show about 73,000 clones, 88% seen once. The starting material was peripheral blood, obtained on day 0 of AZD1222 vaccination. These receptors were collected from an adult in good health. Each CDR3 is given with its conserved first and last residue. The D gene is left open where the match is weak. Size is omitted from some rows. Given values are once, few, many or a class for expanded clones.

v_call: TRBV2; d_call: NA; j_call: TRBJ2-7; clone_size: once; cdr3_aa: CASSGTSSSYEQYF; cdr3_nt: TGTGCCAGCAGTGGGACTTCTAGCTCCTACGAGCAGTACTTC
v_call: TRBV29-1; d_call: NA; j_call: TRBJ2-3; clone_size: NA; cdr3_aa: CSVETPDRDTDTQYF; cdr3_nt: TGCAGCGTTGAGACTCCGGACCGCGACACAGATACGCAGTATTTT
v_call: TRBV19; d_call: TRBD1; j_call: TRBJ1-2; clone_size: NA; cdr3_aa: CASSIGGTGDYGYTF; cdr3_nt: TGTGCCAGTAGTATAGGAGGGACAGGGGACTATGGCTACACCTTC
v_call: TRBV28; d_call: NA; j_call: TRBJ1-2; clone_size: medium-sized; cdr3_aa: CASMGNSNYGYTF; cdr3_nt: TGTGCCAGCATGGGCAATTCTAACTATGGCTACACCTTC
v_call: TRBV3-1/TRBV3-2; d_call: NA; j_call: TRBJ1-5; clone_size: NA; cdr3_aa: CASSQSGDQPQHF; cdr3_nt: TGTGCCAGCAGCCAATCAGGGGATCAGCCCCAGCATTTT
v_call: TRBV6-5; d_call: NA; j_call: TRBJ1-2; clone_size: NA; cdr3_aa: CASSYSSGYYGYTF; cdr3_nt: TGTGCCAGCAGTTACTCTTCTGGTTACTATGGCTACACCTTC
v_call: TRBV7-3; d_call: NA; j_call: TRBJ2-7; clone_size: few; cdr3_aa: CASSLNRVDEQYF; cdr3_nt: TGTGCCAGCAGCTTGAACAGGGTGGACGAGCAGTACTTC
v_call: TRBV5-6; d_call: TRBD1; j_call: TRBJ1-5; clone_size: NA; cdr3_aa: CASSSRDRGSNQPQHF; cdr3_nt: TGTGCCAGCAGCTCAAGGGACAGGGGAAGCAATCAGCCCCAGCATTTT
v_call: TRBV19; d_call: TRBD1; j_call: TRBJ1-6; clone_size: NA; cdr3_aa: CASSIVYGQGDLLTLHF; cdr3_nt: TGTGCCAGTAGTATCGTATACGGGCAGGGGGACCTCCTCACCCTCCACTTT
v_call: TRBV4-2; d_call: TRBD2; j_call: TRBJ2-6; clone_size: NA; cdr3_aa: CASSQVASVAGGLTGANVLTF; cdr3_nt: TGTGCCAGCAGCCAAGTTGCGTCGGTAGCGGGGGGGCTGACTGGGGCCAACGTCCTGACTTTC
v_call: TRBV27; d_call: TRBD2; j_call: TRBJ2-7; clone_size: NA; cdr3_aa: CASSSSGWEQYF; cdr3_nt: TGTGCCAGCAGTTCTAGCGGGTGGGAGCAGTACTTC
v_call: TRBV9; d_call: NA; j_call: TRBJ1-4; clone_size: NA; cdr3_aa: CASSVDGTTNEKLFF; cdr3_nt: TGTGCCAGCAGCGTAGACGGAACCACGAATGAAAAACTGTTTTTT
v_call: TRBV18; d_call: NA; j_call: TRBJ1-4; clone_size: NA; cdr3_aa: CASAGQEIEKLFF; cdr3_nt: TGTGCCAGCGCGGGGCAGGAAATTGAAAAACTGTTTTTT
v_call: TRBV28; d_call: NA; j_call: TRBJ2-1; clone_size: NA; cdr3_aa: CASSRVDEQFF; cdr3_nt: TGTGCCAGCAGTCGAGTGGATGAGCAGTTCTTC
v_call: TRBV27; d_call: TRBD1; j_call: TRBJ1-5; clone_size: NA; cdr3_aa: CATKPQGARNQPQHF; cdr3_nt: TGTGCCACCAAACCCCAGGGGGCTCGCAATCAGCCCCAGCATTTT
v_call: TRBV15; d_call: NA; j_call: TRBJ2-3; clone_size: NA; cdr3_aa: CATSRGITDTQYF; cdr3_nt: TGTGCCACCAGCAGAGGTATCACAGATACGCAGTATTTT
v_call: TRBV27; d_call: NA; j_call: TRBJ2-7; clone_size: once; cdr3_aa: CASSFGGGEQYF; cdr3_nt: TGTGCCAGCAGTTTTGGAGGGGGTGAGCAGTACTTC
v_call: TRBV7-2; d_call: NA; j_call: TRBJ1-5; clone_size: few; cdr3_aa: CASSSQRNQGTQHF; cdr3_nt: TGTGCCAGCAGCTCACAAAGAAATCAGGGGACCCAGCATTTT
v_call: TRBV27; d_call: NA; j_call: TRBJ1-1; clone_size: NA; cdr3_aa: CASSPRQNTEAFF; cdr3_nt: TGTGCCAGCAGTCCTAGGCAGAACACTGAAGCTTTCTTT
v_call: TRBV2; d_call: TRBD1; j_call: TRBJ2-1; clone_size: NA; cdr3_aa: CASNRQGPSSYNEQFF; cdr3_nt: TGTGCCAGCAACCGACAGGGGCCGAGCTCCTACAATGAGCAGTTCTTC
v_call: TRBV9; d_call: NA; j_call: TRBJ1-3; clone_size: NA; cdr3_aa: CASSARGESSGNTIYF; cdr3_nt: TGTGCCAGCAGCGCCCGGGGGGAGAGCTCTGGAAACACCATATATTTT
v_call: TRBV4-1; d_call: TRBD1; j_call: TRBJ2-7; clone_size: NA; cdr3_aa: CASSQDQGQAYEQYF; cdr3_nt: TGCGCCAGCAGCCAAGATCAGGGACAGGCCTACGAGCAGTACTTC
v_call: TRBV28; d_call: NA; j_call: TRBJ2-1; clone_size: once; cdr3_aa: CASSLLTGGAYNEQFF; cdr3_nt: TGTGCCAGCAGTTTACTTACAGGGGGGGCCTACAATGAGCAGTTCTTC
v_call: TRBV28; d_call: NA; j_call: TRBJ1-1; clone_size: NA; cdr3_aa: CASSLLGGEAFF; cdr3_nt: TGTGCCAGCAGTTTATTGGGGGGTGAAGCTTTCTTT
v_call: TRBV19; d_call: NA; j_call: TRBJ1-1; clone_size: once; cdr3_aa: CASTTGMNTEAFF; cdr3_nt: TGTGCCAGTACCACAGGGATGAACACTGAAGCTTTCTTT
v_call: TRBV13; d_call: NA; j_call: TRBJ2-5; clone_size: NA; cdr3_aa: CASSGNQETQYF; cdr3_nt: TGTGCCAGCAGCGGAAATCAAGAGACCCAGTACTTC
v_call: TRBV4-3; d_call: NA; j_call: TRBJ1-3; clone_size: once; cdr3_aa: CASSQDPPRAGANSGNTIYF; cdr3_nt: TGCGCCAGCAGCCAAGATCCGCCGCGGGCAGGGGCAAACTCTGGAAACACCATATATTTT
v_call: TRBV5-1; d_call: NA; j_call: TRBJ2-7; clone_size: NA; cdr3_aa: CASSPDNPYEQYF; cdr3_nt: TGCGCCAGCAGCCCGGACAACCCCTACGAGCAGTACTTC
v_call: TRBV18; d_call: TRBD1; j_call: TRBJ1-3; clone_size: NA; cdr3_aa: CASSQLPGQGASGNTIYF; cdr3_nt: TGTGCCAGCTCACAACTACCAGGGCAGGGGGCCTCTGGAAACACCATATATTTT
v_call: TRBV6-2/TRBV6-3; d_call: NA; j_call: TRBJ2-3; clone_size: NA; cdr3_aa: CACSLWRAGSPQYF; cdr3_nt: TGTGCCTGCAGCTTGTGGCGGGCGGGTTCTCCGCAGTATTTT
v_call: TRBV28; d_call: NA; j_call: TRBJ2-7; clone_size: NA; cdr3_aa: CASSLMGTEQYF; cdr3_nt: TGTGCCAGCAGTTTAATGGGGACCGAGCAGTACTTC
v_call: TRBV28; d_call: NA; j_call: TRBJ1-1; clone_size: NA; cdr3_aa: CASSFSASNTEAFF; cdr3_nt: TGTGCCAGCAGTTTTTCCGCCAGTAACACTGAAGCTTTCTTT
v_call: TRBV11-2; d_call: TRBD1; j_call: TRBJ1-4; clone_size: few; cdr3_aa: CASSQGTAKNEKLFF; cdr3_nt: TGTGCCAGCAGCCAGGGGACAGCTAAGAATGAAAAACTGTTTTTT
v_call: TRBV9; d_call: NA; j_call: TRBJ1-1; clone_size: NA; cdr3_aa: CASSVSGNTEAFF; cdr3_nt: TGTGCCAGCAGCGTATCAGGGAACACTGAAGCTTTCTTT
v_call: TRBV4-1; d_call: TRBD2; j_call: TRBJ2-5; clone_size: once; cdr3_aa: CASSQKEGSVAGREETQYF; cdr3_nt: TGCGCCAGCAGCCAAAAGGAGGGTTCGGTAGCGGGGCGTGAAGAGACCCAGTACTTC
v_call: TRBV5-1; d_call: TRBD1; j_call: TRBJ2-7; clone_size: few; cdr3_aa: CASGGQGTSYEQYF; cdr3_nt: TGCGCCAGCGGCGGACAGGGCACTTCCTACGAGCAGTACTTC
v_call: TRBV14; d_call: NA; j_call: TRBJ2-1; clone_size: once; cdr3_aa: CASSHIGGDSYNEQFF; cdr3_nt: TGTGCCAGCAGCCATATAGGGGGGGACTCCTACAATGAGCAGTTCTTC
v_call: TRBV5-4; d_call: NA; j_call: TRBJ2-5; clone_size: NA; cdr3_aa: CASSGPRKQGQETQYF; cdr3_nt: TGTGCCAGCAGCGGCCCGCGGAAACAGGGTCAAGAGACCCAGTACTTC
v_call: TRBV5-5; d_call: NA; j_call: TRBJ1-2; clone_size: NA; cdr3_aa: CASSFGQNYGYTF; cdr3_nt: TGTGCCAGCAGCTTCGGTCAGAACTATGGCTACACCTTC
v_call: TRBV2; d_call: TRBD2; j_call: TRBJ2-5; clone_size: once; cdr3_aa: CASMGGASGKETQYF; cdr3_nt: TGTGCCAGCATGGGAGGGGCTAGCGGGAAGGAGACCCAGTACTTC
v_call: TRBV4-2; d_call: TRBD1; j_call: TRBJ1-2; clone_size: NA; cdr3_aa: CASSQEQGVYGYTF; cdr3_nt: TGTGCCAGCAGCCAAGAACAGGGGGTCTATGGCTACACCTTC
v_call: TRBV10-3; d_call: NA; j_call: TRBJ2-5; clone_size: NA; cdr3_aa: CASTAGEGAGGETQYF; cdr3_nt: TGTGCCTCGACTGCGGGTGAAGGGGCTGGAGGGGAGACCCAGTACTTC
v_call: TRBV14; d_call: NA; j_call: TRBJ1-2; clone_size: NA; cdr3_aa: CASSQAVRPPSDGYTF; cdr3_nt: TGTGCCAGCAGCCAAGCCGTGAGACCCCCGAGCGATGGCTACACCTTC
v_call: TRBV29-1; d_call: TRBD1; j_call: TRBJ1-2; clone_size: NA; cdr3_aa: CSVRRQGANYGYTF; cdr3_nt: TGCAGCGTACGACGACAGGGGGCTAACTATGGCTACACCTTC
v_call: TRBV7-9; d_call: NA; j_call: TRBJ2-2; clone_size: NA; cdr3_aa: CASSSGAGQNTGELFF; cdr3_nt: TGTGCCAGCAGCTCCGGGGCGGGGCAGAACACCGGGGAGCTGTTTTTT
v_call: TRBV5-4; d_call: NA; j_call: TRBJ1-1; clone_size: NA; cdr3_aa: CASSGLTGATEAFF; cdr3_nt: TGTGCCAGCAGCGGGCTTACGGGGGCTACTGAAGCTTTCTTT
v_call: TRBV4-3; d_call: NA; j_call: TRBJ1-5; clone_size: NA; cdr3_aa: CASSQDRAQPQHF; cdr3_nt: TGCGCCAGCAGCCAAGATAGGGCTCAGCCCCAGCATTTT
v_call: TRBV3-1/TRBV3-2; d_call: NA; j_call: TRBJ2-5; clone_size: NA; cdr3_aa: CASSQDPGPAETQYF; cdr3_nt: TGTGCCAGCAGCCAAGATCCAGGGCCCGCAGAGACCCAGTACTTC
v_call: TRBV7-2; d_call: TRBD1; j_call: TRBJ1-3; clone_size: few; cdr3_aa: CASGPDRVKSGNTIYF; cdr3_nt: TGTGCCAGCGGGCCCGACAGGGTGAAGTCTGGAAACACCATATATTTT
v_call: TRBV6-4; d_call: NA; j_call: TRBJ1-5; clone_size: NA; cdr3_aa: CASTEMGGVSNQPQHF; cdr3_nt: TGTGCCAGTACGGAAATGGGGGGCGTCAGCAATCAGCCCCAGCATTTT
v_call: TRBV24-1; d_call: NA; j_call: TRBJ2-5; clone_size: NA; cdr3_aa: CATSEHLGAQYF; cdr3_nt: TGTGCCACCAGTGAGCACCTAGGGGCCCAGTACTTC